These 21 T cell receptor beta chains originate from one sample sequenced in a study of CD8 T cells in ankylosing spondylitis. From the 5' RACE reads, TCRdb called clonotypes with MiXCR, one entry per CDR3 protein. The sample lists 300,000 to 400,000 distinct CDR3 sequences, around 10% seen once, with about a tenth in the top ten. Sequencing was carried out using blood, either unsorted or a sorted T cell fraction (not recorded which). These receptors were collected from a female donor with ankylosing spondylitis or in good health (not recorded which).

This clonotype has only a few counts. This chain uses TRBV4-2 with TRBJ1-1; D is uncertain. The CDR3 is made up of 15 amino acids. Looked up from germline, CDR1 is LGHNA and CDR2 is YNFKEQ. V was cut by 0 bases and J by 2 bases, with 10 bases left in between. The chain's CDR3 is CASSQDGLTNTEAFF. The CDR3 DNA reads TGTGCCAGCAGCCAAGACGGGCTTACTAACACTGAAGCTTTCTTT.

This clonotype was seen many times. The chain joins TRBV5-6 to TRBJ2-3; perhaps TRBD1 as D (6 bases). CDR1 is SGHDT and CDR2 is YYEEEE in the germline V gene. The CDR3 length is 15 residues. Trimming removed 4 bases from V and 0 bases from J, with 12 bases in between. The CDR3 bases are TGTGCCAGCAGCGAAGGACAGCGTAGCACAGATACGCAGTATTTT. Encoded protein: CASSEGQRSTDTQYF. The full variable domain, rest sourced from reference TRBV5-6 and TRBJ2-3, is DAGVTQSPTHLIKTRGQQVTLRCSPKSGHDTVSWYQQALGQGPQFIFQYYEEEERQRGNFPDRFSGHQFPNYSSELNVNALLLGDSALYLCASSEGQRSTDTQYFGPGTRLTVL.

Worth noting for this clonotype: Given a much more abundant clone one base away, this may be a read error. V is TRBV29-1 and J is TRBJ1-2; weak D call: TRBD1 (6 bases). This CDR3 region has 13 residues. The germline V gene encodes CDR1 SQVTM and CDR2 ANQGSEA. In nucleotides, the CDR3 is TGCAGCGTGTCCGAGGACAGTCTATATGGCGACACCTTC. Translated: CSVSEDSLYGDTF. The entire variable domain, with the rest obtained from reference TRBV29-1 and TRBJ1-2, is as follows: SAVISQKPSRDICQRGTSLTIQCQVDSQVTMMFWYRQQPGQSLTLIATANQGSEATYESGFVIDKFPISRPNLTFSTLTVSNMSPEDSSIYLCSVSEDSLYGDTFGSGTRLTVV.

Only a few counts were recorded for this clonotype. The CDR3: CSARDLDRGQSSYNSPLHF. The CDR3 DNA reads TGCAGTGCTAGAGACTTGGACAGGGGGCAGAGCTCCTATAATTCACCCCTCCACTTT. The rearrangement joins TRBV20-1 to TRBJ1-6; 11 bases line up with TRBD1. In germline, CDR1 is DFQATT, CDR2 SNEGSKA (reference sequence). The ends lost 0 bases at V and 0 bases at J; junction bases unmatched: 7. The CDR3 length is 19 residues.

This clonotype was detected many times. In nucleotides, the CDR3 is TGTGCCAGCACCGGGGGGAGCGGGATCTACAATGAGCAGTTCTTC. The encoded protein is CASTGGSGIYNEQFF. The chain links TRBV12-3 or TRBV12-4 to TRBJ2-1, with 7 nucleotides matching TRBD2. The CDR3 totals 15 residues. The J segment lost 3 bases and the V segment lost 7 bases, leaving 9 bases of the junction unmatched.

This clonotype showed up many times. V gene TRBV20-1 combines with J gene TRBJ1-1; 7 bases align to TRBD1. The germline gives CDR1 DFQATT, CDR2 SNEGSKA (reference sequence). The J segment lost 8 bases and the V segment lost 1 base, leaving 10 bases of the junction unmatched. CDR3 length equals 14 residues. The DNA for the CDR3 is TGCAGTGCTAGAGCTGGGTCGGGACAGAGAGAAGCTTTCTTT. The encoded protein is CSARAGSGQREAFF.

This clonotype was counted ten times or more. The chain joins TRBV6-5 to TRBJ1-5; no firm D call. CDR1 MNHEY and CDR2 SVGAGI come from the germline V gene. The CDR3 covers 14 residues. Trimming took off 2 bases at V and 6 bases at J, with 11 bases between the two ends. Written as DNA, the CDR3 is TGTGCCAGCAGTTACGACACCCTAGGTCAGCCCCAGCATTTT. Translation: CASSYDTLGQPQHF.

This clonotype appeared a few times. CDR3 residues: CASSPASGVSREQYF. CDR3 DNA: TGCGCCAGCAGCCCGGCCTCGGGAGTCTCTCGGGAGCAGTACTTC. The chain uses TRBV5-1 and TRBJ2-7, with D tentatively TRBD2 (6 bases). V was cut by 4 bases and J by 7 bases, with 21 bases left in between. CDR1 and CDR2 (germline): SGHRS, YFSETQ. The CDR3 sequence is 15 residues long.

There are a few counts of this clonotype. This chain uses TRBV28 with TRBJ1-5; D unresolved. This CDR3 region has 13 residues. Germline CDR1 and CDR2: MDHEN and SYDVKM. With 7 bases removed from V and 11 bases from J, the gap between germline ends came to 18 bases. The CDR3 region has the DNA TGTGCCAGCACTACTGGGAGGGTGTGGGCCCAGCATTTT. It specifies CASTTGRVWAQHF.

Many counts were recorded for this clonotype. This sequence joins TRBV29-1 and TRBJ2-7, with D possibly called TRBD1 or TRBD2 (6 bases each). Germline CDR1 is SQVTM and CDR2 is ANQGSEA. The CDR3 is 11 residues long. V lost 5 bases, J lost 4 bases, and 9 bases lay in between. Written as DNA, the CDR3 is TGCAGCGTTAAAGGGGGGTACGAGCAGTACTTC. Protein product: CSVKGGYEQYF.

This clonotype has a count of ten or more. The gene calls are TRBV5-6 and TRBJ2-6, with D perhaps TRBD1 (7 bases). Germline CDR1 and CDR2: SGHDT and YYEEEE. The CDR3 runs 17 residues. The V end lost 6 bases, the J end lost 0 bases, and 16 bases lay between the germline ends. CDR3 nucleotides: TGTGCCAGCACGGGGGACAGTGCTTTCTCTGGGGCCAACGTCCTGACTTTC. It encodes CASTGDSAFSGANVLTF.

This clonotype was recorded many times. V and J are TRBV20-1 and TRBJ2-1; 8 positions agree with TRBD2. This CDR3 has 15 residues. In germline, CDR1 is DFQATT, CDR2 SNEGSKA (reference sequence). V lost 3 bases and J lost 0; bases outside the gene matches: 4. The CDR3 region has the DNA TGCAGTGCTAGCGGGAGGGCCGGCTCCTACAATGAGCAGTTCTTC. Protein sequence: CSASGRAGSYNEQFF.

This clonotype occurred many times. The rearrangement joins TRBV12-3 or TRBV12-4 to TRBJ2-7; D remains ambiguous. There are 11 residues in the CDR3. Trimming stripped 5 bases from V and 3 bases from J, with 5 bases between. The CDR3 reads CASSIRYEQYF. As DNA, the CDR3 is TGTGCCAGCAGTATACGCTACGAGCAGTACTTC.

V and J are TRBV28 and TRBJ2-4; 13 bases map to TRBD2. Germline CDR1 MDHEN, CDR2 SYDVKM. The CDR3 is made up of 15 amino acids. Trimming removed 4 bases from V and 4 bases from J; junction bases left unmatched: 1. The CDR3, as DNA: TGTGCCAGCAGTTCGACTAGCGGGAGGAAAAACATTCAGTACTTC. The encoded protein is CASSSTSGRKNIQYF.

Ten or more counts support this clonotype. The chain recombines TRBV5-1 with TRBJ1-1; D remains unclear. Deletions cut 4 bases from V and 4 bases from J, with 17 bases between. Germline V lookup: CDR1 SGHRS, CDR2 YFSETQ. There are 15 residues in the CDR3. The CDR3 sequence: CASSPPSGEGTEAFF. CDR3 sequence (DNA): TGCGCCAGCAGCCCGCCCAGTGGGGAAGGCACTGAAGCTTTCTTT.

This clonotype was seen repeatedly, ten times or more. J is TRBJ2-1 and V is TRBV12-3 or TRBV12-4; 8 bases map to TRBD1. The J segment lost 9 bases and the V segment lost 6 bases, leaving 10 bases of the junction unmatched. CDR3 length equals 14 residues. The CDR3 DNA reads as TGTGCCAGCAGACCACAGGGGGGTAAGGTTGAGCAGTTCTTC. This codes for CASRPQGGKVEQFF.

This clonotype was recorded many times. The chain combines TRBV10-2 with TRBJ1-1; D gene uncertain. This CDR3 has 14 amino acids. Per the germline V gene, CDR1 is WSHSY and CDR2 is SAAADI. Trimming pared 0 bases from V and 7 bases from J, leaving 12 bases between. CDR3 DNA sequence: TGCGCCAGCAGTGAGTCGGTACGGGGTATTGAAGCTTTCTTT. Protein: CASSESVRGIEAFF.

CDR3 bases: TGTGCCAGCAGTTACTGGGGGGCCACCACTCCCCCGGAGCATTTT. It is translated as CASSYWGATTPPEHF. The rearrangement uses TRBV6-5 and TRBJ1-5, with D possibly matching TRBD1 (6 bases). CDR1 is MNHEY and CDR2 is SVGAGI in the germline V gene. Trimming removed 1 base at V and 14 bases at J, with 21 bases between. The CDR3 spans 15 residues.

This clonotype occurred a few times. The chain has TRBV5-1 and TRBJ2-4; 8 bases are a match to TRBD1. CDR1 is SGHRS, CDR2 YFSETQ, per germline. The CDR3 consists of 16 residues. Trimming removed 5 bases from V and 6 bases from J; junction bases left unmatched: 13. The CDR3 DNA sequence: TGCGCCAGCAGTCCATGGACAGGGAAGGACGGAAACATTCAGTACTTC. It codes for CASSPWTGKDGNIQYF. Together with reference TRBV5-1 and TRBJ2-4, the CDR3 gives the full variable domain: KAGVTQTPRYLIKTRGQQVTLSCSPISGHRSVSWYQQTPGQGLQFLFEYFSETQRNKGNFPGRFSGRQFSNSRSEMNVSTLELGDSALYLCASSPWTGKDGNIQYFGAGTRLSVL.

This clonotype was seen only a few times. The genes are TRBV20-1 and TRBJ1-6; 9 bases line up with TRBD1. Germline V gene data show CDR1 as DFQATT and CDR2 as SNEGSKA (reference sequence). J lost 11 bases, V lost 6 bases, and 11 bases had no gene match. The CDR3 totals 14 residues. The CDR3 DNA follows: TGCAGTGCAAAAGTCCCGGGACAGGGAGCACCCCTCCACTTT. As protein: CSAKVPGQGAPLHF.

The CDR3 region is CASSERDPGQGANNEQFF. Written as DNA, the CDR3 is TGCGCCAGCAGTGAGAGGGATCCGGGACAGGGGGCGAACAATGAGCAGTTCTTC. The V and J genes are TRBV10-2 and TRBJ2-1, with 12 bases matching TRBD1. V trimming: 2 bases; J trimming: 5 bases; junction bases outside the gene matches: 10. CDR3 size: 18 residues. Germline V gene sequence: CDR1 WSHSY, CDR2 SAAADI.